This T cell receptor beta chain was obtained from a study of T cell changes during pregnancy in multiple sclerosis. The assay was immunoSEQ multiplex PCR, and TCRdb's table has in-frame clones only and misses some. The data contain tens of thousands of clones, about 92% of them seen just once; the ten biggest clones take up around 0.2%. Germline CDR1 is SNHLY and CDR2 is FYNNEI. The CDR3 contains 13 residues. V was clipped by 8 bases and J by 4 bases, with 15 bases between them. The TCR was taken from a female donor with multiple sclerosis, enrolled in a pregnancy study. The J gene is TRBJ2-7, the V gene TRBV2; TRBD1 might be the D (6 bases). The sequences come from CD4+ T cells from peripheral blood mononuclear cells, collected before pregnancy. The CDR3 loop reads CASGQGFRYEQYF. The DNA for the CDR3 is TGTGCCAGCGGGCAGGGGTTCCGGTACGAGCAGTACTTC.